The present entry profiles one T cell receptor beta chain with its context. Clones were sequenced by immunoSEQ multiplex PCR, and TCRdb holds only the in-frame ones, with some missing. The sample yields more than 40,000 clones, more than 75% seen once. These data originate in a study of OX40 agonist ivuxolimab in advanced cancers. At the level of the study: It was ivuxolimab, an agonistic anti-OX40 (CD134) antibody, that patients were treated with.

Trimming left V 4 bases short and J 7 bases short, with 17 bases between. The CDR3 runs to 14 residues. Germline loops: CDR1 MNHNS, CDR2 SASEGT. The gene calls are TRBV6-1 and TRBJ2-7, with D possibly matching TRBD2 (6 bases). This specimen consisted of CD4+ or CD8+ T cells sorted from blood, obtained in a trial of the OX40 agonist ivuxolimab. This receptor was identified in an adult with an advanced solid tumor such as melanoma, head and neck, liver or kidney cancer. CDR3 sequence reads: CASSAASFGGEQYF. CDR3 DNA sequence: TGTGCCAGCAGTGCAGCCAGCTTTGGGGGGGAGCAGTACTTC.